A selection of T cell receptor beta chains follows, all from one sample in a study of OX40 agonist ivuxolimab in advanced cancers. The assay was immunoSEQ multiplex PCR, and TCRdb's table has in-frame clones only and misses some. In the table there are 74,000 or so clones, about 93% of which are singletons. Source: CD4+ or CD8+ T cells sorted from blood, taken in a trial of the OX40 agonist ivuxolimab. Receptor source: an adult with an advanced solid tumor such as melanoma, head and neck, liver or kidney cancer. Each CDR3 is given without its conserved first and last residue.

J gene: TRBJ1-1; V gene: TRBV27; CDR3 protein: ASSLEGYNTEAF
J gene: TRBJ1-5; V gene: TRBV5-5; CDR3 protein: ASSPSGGNQPQH
J gene: TRBJ2-7; V gene: TRBV7-2; CDR3 protein: ASSSPGQLYEQY
J gene: TRBJ2-7; V gene: TRBV5-1; CDR3 protein: ASNAGTGAYEQY
J gene: TRBJ2-1; V gene: TRBV7-6; CDR3 protein: ASSSAGGRAYNEQF
J gene: TRBJ2-7; V gene: TRBV28; CDR3 protein: ASSFAGTRSEYANYEQY
J gene: TRBJ2-5; V gene: TRBV9; CDR3 protein: ASSVGLPQETQY
J gene: TRBJ1-1; V gene: TRBV6-5; CDR3 protein: ASSYGYTEAF
J gene: TRBJ1-1; V gene: TRBV27; CDR3 protein: ASSPGGTEAF
J gene: TRBJ2-5; V gene: TRBV15; CDR3 protein: ATSRDGRPETQY
J gene: TRBJ2-1; V gene: TRBV28; CDR3 protein: ASSTIDGGEQF
J gene: TRBJ2-5; V gene: TRBV29-1; CDR3 protein: SGLGVTQY
J gene: TRBJ1-6; V gene: TRBV4-3; CDR3 protein: ASSQDGGLGSPLH
J gene: TRBJ2-7; V gene: TRBV4-1; CDR3 protein: ASSQVGSGSSYEQY
J gene: TRBJ2-7; V gene: TRBV27; CDR3 protein: ASRYSGASSYEQY
J gene: TRBJ2-7; V gene: TRBV5-6; CDR3 protein: ASTGGPGGHEQY
J gene: TRBJ2-7; V gene: TRBV29-1; CDR3 protein: SVRGGSSYEQY
J gene: TRBJ1-1; V gene: TRBV27; CDR3 protein: ASSPWAQQGVGTEAF
J gene: TRBJ2-2; V gene: TRBV4-1; CDR3 protein: ASSQAPAGGANTGELF
J gene: TRBJ2-7; V gene: TRBV19; CDR3 protein: ASSIAVSVTYEQY
J gene: TRBJ2-1; V gene: TRBV7-7; CDR3 protein: ASSSSPGGDNEQF
J gene: TRBJ2-2; V gene: TRBV4-1; CDR3 protein: ASSQSPVETGELF
J gene: TRBJ1-3; V gene: TRBV14; CDR3 protein: ASSQFGLSGNTIY
J gene: TRBJ2-7; V gene: TRBV5-4; CDR3 protein: ASSSQYEQY
J gene: TRBJ2-1; V gene: TRBV27; CDR3 protein: ASGLAGGSEQF
J gene: TRBJ1-5; V gene: TRBV2; CDR3 protein: ASRAAQYSNQPQH
J gene: TRBJ1-1; V gene: TRBV2; CDR3 protein: ASSDSRGTTEAF
J gene: TRBJ1-6; V gene: TRBV6-1; CDR3 protein: ASSDGRQGSYNSPLH
J gene: TRBJ2-7; V gene: TRBV27; CDR3 protein: ASSLTEGNEQY
J gene: TRBJ1-1; V gene: TRBV29-1; CDR3 protein: SVGVRDTEAF
J gene: TRBJ2-2; V gene: TRBV5-6; CDR3 protein: ASNPWNWYTGELF
J gene: TRBJ2-7; V gene: TRBV7-9; CDR3 protein: ASSLVGALYEQY
J gene: TRBJ2-7; V gene: TRBV4-1; CDR3 protein: ASSQVRLPNYEQY
J gene: TRBJ2-1; V gene: TRBV2; CDR3 protein: ASSESSSHNEQF
J gene: TRBJ2-3; V gene: TRBV4-2; CDR3 protein: ASSQGTAGDTDTQY
J gene: TRBJ2-5; V gene: TRBV27; CDR3 protein: ASSLSQGLETQY
J gene: TRBJ2-5; V gene: TRBV19; CDR3 protein: ASSIGTGGYRETQY
J gene: TRBJ1-1; V gene: TRBV5-5; CDR3 protein: ASSSLWQGAPEAF
J gene: TRBJ2-7; V gene: TRBV27; CDR3 protein: ASSSSPGQGPAHEQY
J gene: TRBJ2-5; V gene: TRBV6-5; CDR3 protein: ASSFRRAETQY
J gene: TRBJ2-6; V gene: TRBV14; CDR3 protein: ASSRPRGGPGANVLT
J gene: TRBJ2-7; V gene: TRBV7-2; CDR3 protein: ASSLGQVFYEQY
J gene: TRBJ1-2; V gene: TRBV4-3; CDR3 protein: ASSQLGGAGGYT
J gene: TRBJ2-3; V gene: TRBV10-3; CDR3 protein: AISDRLLVTDTQY
J gene: TRBJ2-7; V gene: TRBV10-3; CDR3 protein: AIMGGTGDSYEQY
J gene: TRBJ2-1; V gene: TRBV25-1; CDR3 protein: ASSGGGRGLNNEQF
J gene: TRBJ2-7; V gene: TRBV18; CDR3 protein: ASSPRDSSYEQY
J gene: TRBJ1-3; V gene: TRBV4-1; CDR3 protein: ASSQVGTASGNTIY
J gene: TRBJ2-1; V gene: TRBV5-1; CDR3 protein: ASSSWTSGQGDEQF
J gene: TRBJ1-4; V gene: TRBV6-5; CDR3 protein: ASRAREKLF
J gene: TRBJ1-4; V gene: TRBV4-1; CDR3 protein: ASSQVGRRANEKLF
J gene: TRBJ1-1; V gene: TRBV2; CDR3 protein: ASIHLNTEAF
J gene: TRBJ2-1; V gene: TRBV7-6; CDR3 protein: ASSYTGTGSEQF
J gene: TRBJ2-1; V gene: TRBV27; CDR3 protein: ASSLTLGGSGSYNEQF
J gene: TRBJ2-1; V gene: TRBV5-1; CDR3 protein: ASSHTTGDEQF